This T cell receptor beta chain stems from a study of T cells in Graves' hyperthyroidism and ophthalmopathy. Background on the study: The authors collected peripheral blood at initial diagnosis, before any treatment.

Whole-study results and caveats: The model made its ophthalmopathy prediction, and onset followed a median about 5.9 months later. Blood shared most expanded thyroid clonotypes above 0.001.

What was amplified from RNA transcripts were TCR beta CDR3 regions. First-round RT-PCR of the TCR CDR3 relied on the HTBI primer set. MiXCR, run by TCRdb on the multiplex PCR reads, gives a single entry per CDR3 protein. Of 300,000 to 450,000 distinct CDR3 sequences in the sample, about 14% were seen once. At least ten counts were recorded for this clonotype. Its target is not known. The PBMCs had their origin in around 9.1 ml of fresh peripheral blood. The clonotype comes from a woman aged 25 to 39 with Graves' ophthalmopathy. The sequenced sample consisted of blood.

The CDR3 region is CASSFYLADTQYF. In DNA, the CDR3 is TGTGCCAGCAGCTTTTATCTTGCAGATACGCAGTATTTT. V gene TRBV11-3 combines with J gene TRBJ2-3; D is unresolved. Germline V lookup: CDR1 SGHNT, CDR2 YENEEA. The V end was cut by 3 bases, the J end by 4 bases, with 8 bases between. The CDR3 totals 13 residues. The full variable domain, completed using reference TRBV11-3 and TRBJ2-3, is EAGVVQSPRYKIIEKKQPVAFWCNPISGHNTLYWYLQNLGQGPELLIRYENEEAVDDSQLPKDRFSAERLKGVDSTLKIQPAELGDSAVYLCASSFYLADTQYFGPGTRLTVL.